This paragraph reports one T cell receptor (beta chain). This table comes from immunoSEQ multiplex PCR, and its TCRdb copy is limited to in-frame clones, with some not included. The sample lists about 150,000 clones, around 88% occurring once. The source of the sample is a study of blood T cell repertoires in COVID-19. On the study more broadly: COVID-19 samples collected from the United States, Italy and Spain covered acute and convalescent phases. T cells, B-cell-depleted T cells, or PBMCs supplied cDNA or gDNA.

The CDR3 sequence is 13 residues long. In germline, CDR1 is MDHEN, CDR2 SYDVKM. The V gene lost 8 bases and the J gene lost 1 base, with 12 bases spanning the gap. The V and J genes are TRBV28 and TRBJ2-7; D is possibly TRBD2 (5 bases). The source is a human donor in a cohort sampled during active COVID-19. Sequenced material: peripheral blood. CDR3 residues: CASHRDLSYEQYF. CDR3 bases: TGTGCCAGCCACCGGGATCTGTCCTACGAGCAGTACTTC.